Following are 30 T cell receptor beta chains from one sample sequenced in a study of molecular identifiers for immune sequencing clone quantification. TCRdb re-derived calls from the PCR reads in MiXCR, one entry per CDR3 protein. The data hold about 510,000 distinct CDR3 sequences, with about 25% observed a single time. The sequenced sample was naive CD8+ T cells from blood, with Jurkat cell RNA spiked in. Regarding subset: FACS-sorted CD8+CD4-CCR7+CD45RA+ naive T cells. The receptors were gathered from a human donor in good health. Some libraries in this study had Jurkat cell RNA spiked in.

There are many counts of this clonotype. The chain uses TRBV7-9 and TRBJ2-3; 8 bases line up with TRBD2. The V gene end was trimmed by 5 bases and the J gene end by 6 bases; junction bases not matched to a gene: 13. This CDR3 spans 16 amino acids. Germline CDR1 is SEHNR and CDR2 is FQNEAQ (reference sequence). The chain's CDR3 is CASSPQGGREVDTQYF. As DNA, the CDR3 is TGTGCCAGCAGCCCGCAAGGAGGGCGGGAGGTGGATACGCAGTATTTT.

This clonotype turned up a few times. The V gene is TRBV6-2 or TRBV6-3, the J gene TRBJ1-5; D may be TRBD1 (5 bases). Germline values: CDR1 MNHEY, CDR2 SVGEGT. V dropped 2 bases and J dropped 0 bases, with 8 bases sitting between them. CDR3 length: 15 amino acids. The CDR3 nucleotides are TGTGCCAGCAGTTACACGGGGGATAGCAATCAGCCCCAGCATTTT. Its protein product is CASSYTGDSNQPQHF.

The chain employs TRBV3-1 and TRBJ2-1, with TRBD2 matching over 10 bases. The J segment lost 7 bases and the V segment lost 3 bases, leaving 9 bases of the junction unmatched. This CDR3 comprises 16 residues. Germline CDR1 LGHDT, CDR2 YNNKEL (reference sequence). As DNA, the CDR3 is TGTGCCAGCAGCCAGGTTAGCGGGAGGTATACTAATGAGCAGTTCTTC. Translating gives CASSQVSGRYTNEQFF.

This clonotype was seen more than once but under ten times. The chain has TRBV28 and TRBJ2-2, with D perhaps matching TRBD1 (5 bases). Trimming removed 8 bases from V and 1 base from J, with 14 bases in between. The CDR3 extends over 15 amino acids. Per the germline V gene, CDR1 is MDHEN and CDR2 is SYDVKM. The CDR3 here is CASGYRLRNTGELFF. DNA of the CDR3: TGTGCCAGCGGGTACAGGCTAAGGAACACCGGGGAGCTGTTTTTT.

This chain connects TRBV7-9 to TRBJ2-5; TRBD1 is a possible D gene (7 bases). V was pared by 3 bases and J by 2 bases, with 16 bases between. This CDR3 has 16 amino acids. Germline V gene data show CDR1 as SEHNR and CDR2 as FQNEAQ (reference sequence). CDR3 coding DNA: TGTGCCAGCAGCTTGGGGGACAGCGGGTGGCAAGAGACCCAGTACTTC. Residues: CASSLGDSGWQETQYF.

Comment on this clonotype: At one end the junction does not follow the germline gene, possibly because of a read error. V gene TRBV7-9 combines with J gene TRBJ2-2; TRBD2 might be the D (5 bases). Germline CDR1 is SEHNR and CDR2 is FQNEAQ (reference sequence). The CDR3 runs to 15 residues. CDR3 amino acids: CASSSHLRLSGELVF. The CDR3 DNA reads TGTGCCAGCAGCTCCCACCTCCGGTTATCCGGGGAGCTGGTTTTT.

Remarks on this clonotype: Being one base from a much bigger clone, this may be a read error. This CDR3 is missing its conserved last phenylalanine or tryptophan, likely due to a read error. The V call is TRBV5-3, the J call TRBJ1-1; D is ambiguous. TRBV5-3 belongs to the ORF category, with a function that is uncertain. The CDR3 sequence is 15 residues long. The CDR3 DNA is TGTGCCAGCAGCTTGTGGAATTCCCTGAACACTGAAGCTTTCTCT. It is translated as CASSLWNSLNTEAFS.

This clonotype occurred many times. This chain uses TRBV7-2 with TRBJ1-1, with unresolved D. The germline gives CDR1 SGHTA, CDR2 FQGNSA. CDR3 size: 14 residues. Between the trimmed V and J ends, which lost 5 bases and 6 bases, there was a span of 16 bases. CDR3 residues: CASSIGPPAAEAFF. The CDR3 DNA reads TGTGCCAGCAGCATTGGGCCGCCAGCCGCTGAAGCTTTCTTT.

The table lists this clonotype with a few counts. The chain is built from TRBV5-6 and TRBJ2-7; 7 bases map to TRBD1. The trim removed 1 base at V and 3 bases at J, leaving 13 bases unmatched. In germline, CDR1 is SGHDT, CDR2 YYEEEE. The CDR3 totals 17 residues. CDR3 DNA: TGTGCCAGCAGCTTGAATGGGGTCGGGACAGCTTTCTACGAGCAGTACTTC. It specifies CASSLNGVGTAFYEQYF.

This chain uses TRBV7-9 with TRBJ2-7; D is unresolved. This CDR3 has 15 amino acids. The V gene's germline CDR1 is SEHNR and CDR2 FQNEAQ (reference sequence). Trimming shortened V by 4 bases and J by 0 bases, and 13 bases separated the two germline ends. The CDR3 coding sequence is TGTGCCAGCAGCTCCCTGACTTGGGGCTCCTACGAGCAGTACTTC. Its translation is CASSSLTWGSYEQYF.

The V gene is TRBV19, the J gene TRBJ2-2; maybe TRBD1 (5 bases). The V end lost 2 bases, the J end lost 4 bases, and 11 bases lay between the germline ends. The V gene's germline CDR1 is LNHDA and CDR2 SQIVND (reference sequence). This CDR3 has 15 residues. CDR3 region: CASSISDTLTGELFF. CDR3 DNA: TGTGCCAGTAGTATATCGGACACACTCACCGGGGAGCTGTTTTTT.

This clonotype appeared many times. The V gene is TRBV29-1, the J gene TRBJ2-3, with 9 bases that match TRBD1. After removal of 6 bases from V and 4 bases from J, the junction contained 8 bases not matched to a gene. This CDR3 is 14 amino acids long. Per germline, CDR1 SQVTM and CDR2 ANQGSEA. The DNA for the CDR3 is TGCAGCGTCGACGGGACAGGGTGGGCAGATACGCAGTATTTT. It codes for CSVDGTGWADTQYF.

CDR3 sequence (DNA): TGTGCCAGCAGCTCAGGGGACGGCCCGATGTTTCCCCATGGCTACACCTTC. Translating it yields CASSSGDGPMFPHGYTF. The J gene is TRBJ1-2, the V gene TRBV9, with D tentatively TRBD1 (6 bases). V was pared by 4 bases and J by 6 bases, with 25 bases between. This CDR3 region has 17 residues. From germline, CDR1 is SGDLS and CDR2 YYNGEE.

The V gene is TRBV27, the J gene TRBJ2-1; D is ambiguous. From germline, CDR1 is MNHEY and CDR2 SMNVEV (reference sequence). Trimming left V 5 bases short and J 6 bases short, with 20 bases between. The CDR3 is 16 amino acids. In nucleotides, the CDR3 is TGTGCCAGCAGTCCCCCCGGGCAAGTGAATACCAATGAGCAGTTCTTC. Encoded protein: CASSPPGQVNTNEQFF.

This clonotype was found a few times. This sequence joins TRBV27 and TRBJ1-3; maybe TRBD1 (5 bases). This CDR3 contains 19 residues. Germline assignment: CDR1 MNHEY and CDR2 SMNVEV (reference sequence). V lost 4 bases, J lost 4 bases, and 26 bases lay in between. CDR3 DNA sequence: TGTGCCAGCAGTTCCCTCTGGCCCGGGGCCACGGAGGGAGGAAACACCATATATTTT. Encoded protein: CASSSLWPGATEGGNTIYF.

This clonotype was recorded once. This sequence may be a read error, since a much larger clone differs from it by one base. J is TRBJ2-5 and V is TRBV30, with D perhaps TRBD2 (7 bases). Trimming took off 4 bases at V and 9 bases at J, with 21 bases between the two ends. The CDR3 spans 14 residues. Germline values: CDR1 GTSNPN, CDR2 SVGIG (reference sequence). CDR3 in amino acids: CAWTLRPDGGPQYF. CDR3 bases: TGTGCCTGGACCCTCCGGCCTGACGGGGGGCCCCAGTACTTC.

J is TRBJ2-6 and V is TRBV6-5; D not certain. V dropped 9 bases and J dropped 0 bases, with 9 bases sitting between them. The V gene's germline CDR1 is MNHEY and CDR2 SVGAGI. The CDR3 is 14 amino acids. The CDR3 DNA is TGTGCCAGTCAACCCTACTCTGGGGCCAACGTCCTGACTTTC. Translating it yields CASQPYSGANVLTF.

This clonotype has a count of ten or more. The chain combines TRBV7-4 with TRBJ1-5; D not resolved. The CDR3 is 9 amino acids. Germline assignment: CDR1 SGHVT and CDR2 SQSDAQ. Trimming stripped 11 bases from V and 2 bases from J, with 1 base between. In DNA form, the CDR3 reads TGTGCCGGCAATCAGCCCCAGCATTTT. It specifies CAGNQPQHF.

This clonotype was counted at least ten times. This chain connects TRBV4-1 to TRBJ2-7, with D hard to call. CDR3 length: 11 residues. Germline CDR1 is MGHRA and CDR2 is YSYEKL. Deletions cut 1 base from V and 7 bases from J, with 5 bases between. The chain's CDR3 is CASSQGAEQYF. DNA of the CDR3: TGCGCCAGCAGCCAAGGGGCGGAGCAGTACTTC.

This clonotype was seen many times. The chain uses TRBV6-5 and TRBJ1-2; unclear D gene. Germline CDR1 MNHEY, CDR2 SVGAGI. Trimming left V 2 bases short and J 2 bases short, with 6 bases between. The CDR3 is made up of 13 amino acids. CDR3 loop: CASSYAFNYGYTF. DNA for the CDR3: TGTGCCAGCAGTTACGCCTTCAACTATGGCTACACCTTC.

Of note for this clonotype: This may stem from a read error, because a much larger clone lies one nucleotide away. The rearrangement uses TRBV20-1 and TRBJ1-2; D uncertain. CDR1 DFQATT and CDR2 SNEGSKA come from the germline V gene (reference sequence). The CDR3 totals 13 residues. Trimming took off 4 bases at V and 8 bases at J, with 17 bases between the two ends. CDR3 protein: CSAKVRGMNGYTF. The CDR3 DNA is TGCAGTGCTAAAGTTCGGGGAATGAACGGCTACACCTTC.

The chain recombines TRBV6-5 with TRBJ1-4; 7 bases are shared with TRBD1. This CDR3 region has 16 residues. Trimming cost V 5 bases and J 4 bases; bases outside gene matches: 10. Germline CDR1 is MNHEY and CDR2 is SVGAGI. The CDR3 DNA reads TGTGCCAGCAGTACCGACAGGGATGGGGGTAATGAAAAACTGTTTTTT. It is translated as CASSTDRDGGNEKLFF.

Turning to this clonotype: This could be a read error, since a much larger clone is one nucleotide away. The genes are TRBV6-6 and TRBJ2-3; D is ambiguous. Germline V gene lookup returns CDR1 MNHNY and CDR2 SVGAGI (reference sequence). The CDR3 has 16 amino acids. V shed 4 bases and J shed 1 base, with 15 bases lying between them. The CDR3 DNA is TGTGCCAGCAGTTCCCCCGCAGCCGCTGGCACAGATACGCAGTATTTT. Its translation: CASSSPAAAGTDTQYF.

This clonotype was counted many times. Here the CDR3 reads CASSPQASGSTITDTQYF. CDR3 nucleotide sequence: TGTGCCAGCTCACCACAAGCAAGCGGGAGTACGATCACAGATACGCAGTATTTT. The V call is TRBV18, the J call TRBJ2-3; 8 nucleotides align to TRBD2. The CDR3 consists of 18 residues. The V gene's germline CDR1 is KGHSH and CDR2 LQKENI. Trimming cost V 1 base and J 2 bases; bases outside gene matches: 11.

The V and J genes are TRBV9 and TRBJ1-2; 9 bases fit TRBD1. This CDR3 contains 14 residues. The germline V gene encodes CDR1 SGDLS and CDR2 YYNGEE. Germline trimming cut 3 bases from V and 4 bases from J; bases unmatched to any gene: 4. In DNA form, the CDR3 reads TGTGCCAGCAGCGGACAGGGGGATGTCTATGGCTACACCTTC. Protein: CASSGQGDVYGYTF.

On this clonotype: In this CDR3 the conserved last residue, phenylalanine or tryptophan, is missing, so a read error is likely. The V call is TRBV9, the J call TRBJ1-1; D might be TRBD1 (5 bases). V was cut by 2 bases and J by 3 bases, with 8 bases left in between. CDR3 size: 13 residues. Germline CDR1 SGDLS, CDR2 YYNGEE. The CDR3 bases are TGTGCCAGCAGCGTGGGGGGGTACACTGAAGCTTTCTCT. This encodes CASSVGGYTEAFS.

The chain links TRBV20-1 to TRBJ1-1; TRBD1 is a possible D gene (5 bases). The germline V gene encodes CDR1 DFQATT and CDR2 SNEGSKA (reference sequence). Trimming removed 1 base from V and 1 base from J, with 10 bases in between. This CDR3 comprises 14 residues. The CDR3, as DNA: TGCAGTGCTAGAGTGGAGGGACCGAACACTGAAGCTTTCTTT. This translates into CSARVEGPNTEAFF.

In its sample, this clonotype was seen many times. The rearrangement links TRBV5-1 to TRBJ1-2, with 7 bases aligning to TRBD1. V shed 4 bases and J 2 bases; nucleotides not matched to a gene: 2. This CDR3 contains 13 residues. Germline CDR1 reads SGHRS; CDR2 reads YFSETQ. The CDR3 is CASSPGQNYGYTF. DNA for the CDR3: TGCGCCAGCAGCCCGGGACAGAACTATGGCTACACCTTC.

As concerns this clonotype: This may arise from a read error, as a much more abundant clone is one base away. V gene TRBV5-6 combines with J gene TRBJ2-5, with 9 nucleotides matching TRBD1. With V trimmed by 1 base and J by 4 bases, 5 bases remained unmatched. Germline V gene sequence: CDR1 SGHDT, CDR2 YYEEEE. This CDR3 spans 15 amino acids. The CDR3 nucleotides read TGTGCCAGCAGCTTGAGGGACAGGGTTCGAGAGACCCAGTACTTC. Its protein product is CASSLRDRVRETQYF.

This clonotype was counted at least ten times. Here the CDR3 DNA reads TGTGCCAGCAGCTCCCCGGCCGGGGAGCTGTTTTTT. Translated, it gives CASSSPAGELFF. V usage is TRBV7-6 and J usage is TRBJ2-2; no reliable D call. Germline V gene sequence: CDR1 SGHVS, CDR2 FNYEAQ. CDR3 length: 12 residues. Trimming stripped 4 bases from V and 6 bases from J, with 6 bases between. Based on the CDR3 plus reference TRBV7-6 and TRBJ2-2, the full variable domain is GAGVSQSPRYKVTKRGQDVALRCDPISGHVSLYWYRQALGQGPEFLTYFNYEAQQDKSGLPNDRFSAERPEGSISTLTIQRTEQRDSAMYRCASSSPAGELFFGEGSRLTVL.